The clone carrying this T cell receptor (beta chain) was observed once. Its specificity is unknown. Its ends do not fully match the called genes, so a read error is possible. The data stem from a study of T cells in Graves' hyperthyroidism and ophthalmopathy. Study-level points and caveats: Separation of ophthalmopathy from stable hyperthyroidism was achieved by a 13 V-J model.

Extraction of PBMCs used around 9.6 ml of fresh peripheral blood. RNA transcripts served as the template for amplifying TCR beta CDR3 regions. Primed by the HTBI set, a first-round RT-PCR was run on the TCR CDR3. From the multiplex PCR reads, TCRdb called clonotypes with MiXCR, one entry per CDR3 protein. The sample yields around 190,000 distinct CDR3 sequences, around 17% seen once. CDR1 is DFQATT, CDR2 SNEGSKA, per germline (reference sequence). The CDR3 runs to 13 residues. The clonotype comes from a woman between 50 and 59 years old with Graves' hyperthyroidism. The chain recombines TRBV20-1 with TRBJ1-5; D not resolved. Sequencing was carried out using blood. The CDR3 bases are TGCAGTGCTCAAGACGTTAGCAATCAGCCCCGGCATTTT. Its translation is CSAQDVSNQPRHF.